Below, one T cell receptor beta chain is given with its context. Its antigen is unidentified. In the PCR, 60 Vbeta and 13 Jbeta primers were used. The assay was immunoSEQ multiplex PCR, and TCRdb's table has in-frame clones only and misses some. The table records about 180,000 clones, 75% to 85% of them present only once. This entry is derived from a study of cytomegalovirus exposure and HLA in healthy donors. The CDR3 consists of 15 residues. From germline, CDR1 is SGHAT and CDR2 FQNNGV. The V and J ends lost 0 bases and 5 bases, in that order; junction bases with no gene match: 4. General study points: In a later analysis, compared with equally common non-associated chains, HLA-associated beta chains were more expanded.

The sequence was obtained from a woman aged 60-75 years in good health and CMV-seropositive. The chain has TRBV11-2 and TRBJ2-7; 10 bases fit TRBD2. The sequenced sample consisted of PBMCs. CDR3 bases: TGTGCCAGCAGCTTAGAGGCTAGCGGGAGCCACGAGCAGTACTTC. This sequence encodes CASSLEASGSHEQYF.